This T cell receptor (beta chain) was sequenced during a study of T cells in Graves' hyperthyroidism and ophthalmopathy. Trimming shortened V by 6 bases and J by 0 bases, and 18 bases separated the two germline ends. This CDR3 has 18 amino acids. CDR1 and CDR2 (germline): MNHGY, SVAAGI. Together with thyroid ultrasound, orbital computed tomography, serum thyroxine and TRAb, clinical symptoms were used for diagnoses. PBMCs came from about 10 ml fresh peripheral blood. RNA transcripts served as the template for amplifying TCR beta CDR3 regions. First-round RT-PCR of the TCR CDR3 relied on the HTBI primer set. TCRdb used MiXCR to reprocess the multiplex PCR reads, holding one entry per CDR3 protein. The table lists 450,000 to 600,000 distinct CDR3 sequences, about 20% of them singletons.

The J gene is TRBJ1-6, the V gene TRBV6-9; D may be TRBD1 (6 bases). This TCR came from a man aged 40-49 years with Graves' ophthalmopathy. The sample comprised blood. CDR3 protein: CASSYAPGASSYNSPLHF. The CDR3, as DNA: TGTGCCAGCAGCTACGCTCCAGGGGCTAGCTCCTATAATTCACCCCTCCACTTT.